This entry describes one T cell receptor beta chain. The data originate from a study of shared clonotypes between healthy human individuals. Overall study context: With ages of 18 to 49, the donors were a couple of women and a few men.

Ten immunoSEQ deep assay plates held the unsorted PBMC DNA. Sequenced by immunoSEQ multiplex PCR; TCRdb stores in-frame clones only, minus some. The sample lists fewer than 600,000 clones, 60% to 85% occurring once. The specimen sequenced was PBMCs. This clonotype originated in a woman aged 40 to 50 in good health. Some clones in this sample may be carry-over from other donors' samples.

The CDR3 sequence: CAISPGTSGMYEQFF. The DNA of the CDR3 is TGTGCCATCTCCCCCGGGACTAGCGGGATGTATGAGCAGTTCTTC. This sequence joins TRBV10-3 and TRBJ2-1; 13 bases are a match to TRBD2. The germline V gene encodes CDR1 ENHRY and CDR2 SYGVKD. J gave up 8 bases and V 8 bases, and 9 bases lay outside the gene matches. The CDR3 length is 15 residues.